These 3 T cell receptor beta chains were sequenced from one sample in a study of human thymus T cells. Corrective cardiac surgery supplied the resected thymus tissue. Sequencing was performed with immunoSEQ multiplex PCR; in TCRdb, only in-frame clones are kept and a portion is missing. This table has fewer than 90,000 clones, 90% to 97% appearing once. The sequenced material came from thymus tissue. These receptor sequences come from a boy younger than two with a congenital heart defect but otherwise immunologically healthy.

The chain carries TRBV7-2 and TRBJ1-6; D is undetermined. There are 18 residues in the CDR3. V dropped 5 bases and J dropped 0 bases, with 17 bases sitting between them. Germline V gene sequence: CDR1 SGHTA, CDR2 FQGNSA. DNA for the CDR3: TGTGCCAGCAGCCCCCGATGGGGATTGAGCTCCTATAATTCACCCCTCCACTTT. Protein product: CASSPRWGLSSYNSPLHF.

V usage is TRBV5-6 and J usage is TRBJ2-1, with D perhaps TRBD2 (5 bases). This CDR3 spans 11 amino acids. V shed 3 bases and J shed 10 bases, with 8 bases lying between them. The germline CDR1 and CDR2 sequences are SGHDT and YYEEEE. The CDR3 loop is CASSSPGEQFF. CDR3 in DNA: TGTGCCAGCAGCTCCCCGGGGGAGCAGTTCTTC.

The V gene is TRBV4-2, the J gene TRBJ2-7; TRBD1 might be the D (5 bases). The V gene's germline CDR1 is LGHNA and CDR2 YNFKEQ. Trimming took off 4 bases at V and 2 bases at J, with 18 bases between the two ends. CDR3 length: 16 residues. CDR3 residues: CASSLTPGYRTYEQYF. CDR3 sequence (DNA): TGTGCCAGCAGCCTTACACCAGGGTACCGAACCTACGAGCAGTACTTC.